The entry that follows covers one T cell receptor beta chain sequence. These data originate in a study of blood T cell repertoires in COVID-19. Self-reported history from a screening survey and questionnaire set each donor's cohort. Either two negative PCRs, clearance, or symptom resolution qualified Cohort 3 donors as recovered. Clones were sequenced by immunoSEQ multiplex PCR, and TCRdb holds only the in-frame ones, with some missing. The sample shows over 350,000 clones, roughly 91% of them seen only once. Input material: PBMCs or T cells enriched from blood (not recorded which). The clonotype comes from a woman younger than 35 who had recovered from COVID-19.

The CDR3 loop is CAISESGGGGANVLTF. The CDR3 region has the DNA TGTGCCATCAGTGAGTCTGGGGGCGGCGGGGCCAACGTCCTGACTTTC. The chain recombines TRBV10-3 with TRBJ2-6; maybe TRBD1 (6 bases). The V gene lost 0 bases and the J gene lost 4 bases, with 10 bases spanning the gap. Germline V gives CDR1 ENHRY, CDR2 SYGVKD. The CDR3 extends over 16 amino acids.